This entry lists 30 T cell receptor beta chains sequenced from one sample in a study of molecular identifiers for immune sequencing clone quantification. TCRdb re-called the PCR reads with MiXCR, one entry per CDR3 protein. The table has around 320,000 distinct CDR3 sequences, 24% seen once; the top ten hold roughly 0.7%. Source material: naive CD8+ T cells from blood, with Jurkat cell RNA spiked in. Subset described: FACS-sorted CD8+CD4-CCR7+CD45RA+ naive T cells. The receptors were sampled from a human donor in good health. Some libraries in this study had Jurkat cell RNA spiked in.

A few counts support this clonotype. The chain uses TRBV20-1 and TRBJ2-7; D unresolved. Per the germline V gene, CDR1 is DFQATT and CDR2 is SNEGSKA (reference sequence). Trimming stripped 1 base from V and 0 bases from J, with 10 bases between. The CDR3 runs to 14 residues. CDR3 in amino acids: CSARVPHNSYEQYF. The CDR3 DNA sequence: TGCAGTGCTAGAGTACCGCACAACTCCTACGAGCAGTACTTC.

V is TRBV30 and J is TRBJ1-2, with 10 nucleotides matching TRBD1. V was clipped by 2 bases and J by 6 bases; unmatched bases: 6. The CDR3 extends over 14 amino acids. Germline values: CDR1 GTSNPN, CDR2 SVGIG (reference sequence). CDR3 amino acids: CAWSSRDRGNGYTF. CDR3 coding DNA: TGTGCCTGGAGTTCCCGGGACAGGGGAAATGGCTACACCTTC.

This chain joins TRBV9 and TRBJ1-5, with 8 bases matching TRBD1. The CDR3 is 15 amino acids. CDR1 and CDR2 from the germline V gene are SGDLS and YYNGEE. V gave up 0 bases and J gave up 3 bases; unmatched junction bases: 2. In DNA, the CDR3 is TGTGCCAGCAGCGTAGAGGGACAGGACAATCAGCCCCAGCATTTT. This encodes CASSVEGQDNQPQHF. Full variable domain (rest looked up from reference TRBV9 and TRBJ1-5): DSGVTQTPKHLITATGQRVTLRCSPRSGDLSVYWYQQSLDQGLQFLIQYYNGEERAKGNILERFSAQQFPDLHSELNLSSLELGDSALYFCASSVEGQDNQPQHFGDGTRLSIL.

This clonotype was observed at least ten times. V is TRBV29-1 and J is TRBJ1-1; D perhaps matches TRBD1 (6 bases). Looked up from germline, CDR1 is SQVTM and CDR2 is ANQGSEA. The CDR3 loop spans 11 amino acids. CDR3 amino acids: CTGGARTEAFF. CDR3 DNA: TGCACCGGGGGGGCGAGGACTGAAGCTTTCTTT.

This clonotype has a handful of counts. CDR3 sequence: CASSQDGLGGYNEQFF. CDR3 bases: TGTGCCAGCAGCCAAGACGGTTTAGGAGGGTACAATGAGCAGTTCTTC. This chain links TRBV4-2 with TRBJ2-1; TRBD2 might be the D (6 bases). CDR1 and CDR2 from the germline V gene are LGHNA and YNFKEQ. This CDR3 has 16 amino acids. The V end was cut by 0 bases, the J end by 4 bases, with 13 bases between.

V and J are TRBV5-1 and TRBJ2-3; 8 nucleotides match TRBD2. The CDR3 has 14 amino acids. Per the germline V gene, CDR1 is SGHRS and CDR2 is YFSETQ. V lost 6 bases, J lost 5 bases, and 8 bases stayed unmatched. CDR3 nucleotide sequence: TGCGCCAGCAAGACGGGGGGGGTAGAAGATACGCAGTATTTT. It is translated as CASKTGGVEDTQYF.

This chain joins TRBV19 and TRBJ1-1; TRBD1 agrees at 10 bases. Germline V lookup: CDR1 LNHDA, CDR2 SQIVND (reference sequence). The CDR3 extends over 13 amino acids. V lost 5 bases and J lost 11; bases outside the gene matches: 8. In DNA, the CDR3 is TGTGCCAGTAGTGGCGGCGTGACAGGGGGCGCTTTCTTT. The encoded protein is CASSGGVTGGAFF.

This clonotype has a count of ten or more. The chain employs TRBV20-1 and TRBJ2-3; perhaps TRBD2 as D (6 bases). V was clipped by 6 bases and J by 4 bases, with 11 bases between them. Germline V gene data show CDR1 as DFQATT and CDR2 as SNEGSKA (reference sequence). CDR3 length: 12 residues. The CDR3 DNA is TGCAGTGCCCCGGGAGAGCCAGATACGCAGTATTTT. Amino acids: CSAPGEPDTQYF.

As for this clonotype: This likely comes from a read error, as the CDR3 has no conserved phenylalanine or tryptophan at its end. The chain has TRBV28 and TRBJ1-1; 8 bases line up with TRBD1. Trimming removed 6 bases from V and 0 bases from J; junction bases left unmatched: 0. The CDR3 sequence is 13 residues long. Looked up from germline, CDR1 is MDHEN and CDR2 is SYDVKM. The CDR3 DNA reads TGTGCCAGCAGGGACAGGGTGAACACTGAAGCTTTCTAT. Its translation: CASRDRVNTEAFY.

This clonotype has just a few counts. This chain connects TRBV4-1 to TRBJ2-1, with a possible D match to TRBD1 (5 bases). Trimming removed 3 bases at V and 5 bases at J, with 14 bases between. Looked up from germline, CDR1 is MGHRA and CDR2 is YSYEKL. This CDR3 has 15 residues. The CDR3 DNA reads as TGCGCCAGCAGCCATTACAGGACGGACAACAATGAGCAGTTCTTC. Its protein product is CASSHYRTDNNEQFF.

About this clonotype: A much larger clone is a single base away; this may be a read error. The chain carries TRBV12-3 or TRBV12-4 and TRBJ2-3; D gene uncertain. V shed 2 bases and J shed 10 bases, with 19 bases lying between them. The CDR3 runs 15 residues. DNA of the CDR3: TGTGCCAGCAGTTTATCACTAACACGTTCTGATGCGCAGTATTTT. Its protein is CASSLSLTRSDAQYF.

At least ten counts were recorded for this clonotype. The gene calls are TRBV19 and TRBJ2-3; 8 positions agree with TRBD2. After removal of 4 bases from V and 3 bases from J, the junction contained 0 bases not matched to a gene. The CDR3 is 13 amino acids. Germline lookup yields CDR1 LNHDA and CDR2 SQIVND (reference sequence). The CDR3 is CASSTSGTDTQYF. For the CDR3, the DNA is TGTGCCAGTAGTACTAGCGGGACAGATACGCAGTATTTT.

This clonotype was seen many times. This chain uses TRBV29-1 with TRBJ2-7, with 8 nucleotides matching TRBD2. Germline CDR1 and CDR2: SQVTM and ANQGSEA. V lost 0 bases, J lost 4 bases, and 2 bases stayed unmatched. The CDR3 spans 13 residues. CDR3 coding DNA: TGCAGCGTTGAAGAAGCGGGAGCTTACGAGCAGTACTTC. This encodes CSVEEAGAYEQYF.

Many counts were recorded for this clonotype. The chain combines TRBV5-6 with TRBJ2-7; D is uncertain. Germline V lookup: CDR1 SGHDT, CDR2 YYEEEE. V was clipped by 0 bases and J by 5 bases, with 12 bases between them. CDR3 length: 14 residues. CDR3 in amino acids: CASSLGANLDEQYF. CDR3 coding DNA: TGTGCCAGCAGCTTGGGAGCGAATCTGGACGAGCAGTACTTC.

This clonotype was detected many times. The chain couples TRBV29-1 to TRBJ1-5; possibly TRBD1 for D (6 bases). Germline assignment: CDR1 SQVTM and CDR2 ANQGSEA. V was pared by 6 bases and J by 6 bases, with 18 bases between. CDR3 length equals 14 residues. For the CDR3, the DNA is TGCAGCGTCGCCGAGGCAGGGGCGGGTCAGCCCCAGCATTTT. Amino acid sequence: CSVAEAGAGQPQHF.

This clonotype has at least ten counts. The chain links TRBV30 to TRBJ2-3, with D tentatively TRBD2 (6 bases). The CDR3 consists of 13 residues. Germline V CDR1 and CDR2: GTSNPN, SVGIG (reference sequence). With 2 bases removed from V and 3 bases from J, the gap between germline ends came to 9 bases. CDR3 amino acids: CAWSSGTTDTQYF. CDR3 coding DNA: TGTGCCTGGAGTTCCGGGACTACAGATACGCAGTATTTT.

The V and J genes are TRBV11-2 and TRBJ2-3, with 8 bases lining up with TRBD1. The ends lost 6 bases at V and 6 bases at J; junction bases unmatched: 14. Germline V lookup: CDR1 SGHAT, CDR2 FQNNGV. This CDR3 has 16 amino acids. In DNA form, the CDR3 reads TGTGCCAGCAGGGAGCTGGGACAGGCTCTTGTGGATACGCAGTATTTT. Translated, it gives CASRELGQALVDTQYF.

This clonotype occurred many times. The chain employs TRBV14 and TRBJ2-7; TRBD1 aligns across 7 bases. V lost 5 bases, J lost 10 bases, and 11 bases stayed unmatched. The germline V gene encodes CDR1 SGHDN and CDR2 FVKESK. The CDR3 contains 13 residues. The CDR3 DNA is TGTGCCAGCAGCACTCCATGGGGGACAGAACAGTACTTC. Translating it yields CASSTPWGTEQYF.

As regards this clonotype: A read error may explain this, as a much larger clone is one base away. V usage is TRBV4-3 and J usage is TRBJ2-6; D might be TRBD2 (6 bases). The length of the CDR3 is 20 residues. The germline gives CDR1 LGHNA, CDR2 YSLEER. V was shortened by 0 bases and J by 4 bases, with 22 bases between the two germline ends. CDR3 coding DNA: TGCGCCAGCAGCCAAGATCGGGGGTATATGGACTCAAGCGGGGCCAACGTCCTGACTTTC. Protein: CASSQDRGYMDSSGANVLTF.

This clonotype came up once. A read error may produce the germline difference seen at one junction end. The V and J genes are TRBV10-3 and TRBJ2-7, with D possibly matching TRBD2 (5 bases). This CDR3 is built from 13 residues. Germline V CDR1 and CDR2: ENHRY, SYGVKD. CDR3: CAISESVRAEQHF. The CDR3 DNA reads TGTGCCATCAGTGAGTCGGTGAGGGCCGAGCAGCACTTC.

About this clonotype: A much larger clone lies one base from this, so it may be a read error. The chain couples TRBV13 to TRBJ1-3; D is uncertain. The CDR3 runs to 14 residues. CDR1 PRHDT and CDR2 FYEKMQ come from the germline V gene (reference sequence). Trimming pared 5 bases from V and 4 bases from J, leaving 12 bases between. The CDR3 bases are TGTGCCAGCAGCACCGACTCATCGGGAAACACCATATATTTT. Residues: CASSTDSSGNTIYF.

This clonotype was observed at least ten times. The chain is built from TRBV2 and TRBJ1-2; D unclear. V lost 6 bases, J lost 3 bases, and 17 bases lay in between. Germline V gene lookup returns CDR1 SNHLY and CDR2 FYNNEI. CDR3 length: 15 amino acids. The CDR3: CASRAIMDLDYGYTF. Written as DNA, the CDR3 is TGTGCCAGCAGGGCCATTATGGACCTAGACTATGGCTACACCTTC. Full variable domain (outside the CDR3, taken from reference TRBV2 and TRBJ1-2): EPEVTQTPSHQVTQMGQEVILRCVPISNHLYFYWYRQILGQKVEFLVSFYNNEISEKSEIFDDQFSVERPDGSNFTLKIRSTKLEDSAMYFCASRAIMDLDYGYTFGSGTRLTVV.

The table lists this clonotype with a few counts. The chain uses TRBV27 and TRBJ2-7; no clear D. The CDR3 runs to 15 residues. V lost 5 bases, J lost 2 bases, and 16 bases lay in between. Germline loops: CDR1 MNHEY, CDR2 SMNVEV (reference sequence). The CDR3 reads CASSPGREITYEQYF. The DNA of the CDR3 is TGTGCCAGCAGTCCAGGCCGAGAGATTACCTACGAGCAGTACTTC.

The V call is TRBV28, the J call TRBJ1-1, with a weak D call TRBD1 (6 bases). The CDR3 runs to 13 residues. V was trimmed by 10 bases and J by 0 bases, leaving 12 bases between them. Germline V gene data show CDR1 as MDHEN and CDR2 as SYDVKM. Written as DNA, the CDR3 is TGTGCCACCAGGGACATTTTGAACACTGAAGCTTTCTTT. Translating it yields CATRDILNTEAFF.

V and J are TRBV2 and TRBJ2-7, with a possible D match to TRBD2 (7 bases). The V end was cut by 0 bases, the J end by 4 bases, with 16 bases between. CDR3 length equals 16 residues. CDR1 is SNHLY and CDR2 is FYNNEI in the germline V gene. The CDR3 loop reads CASSEARRRGAYEQYF. CDR3 coding DNA: TGTGCCAGCAGTGAAGCTCGGCGCCGGGGGGCTTACGAGCAGTACTTC.

This clonotype came up many times. This chain joins TRBV7-8 and TRBJ2-3, with D possibly matching TRBD2 (6 bases). The CDR3 totals 16 residues. V lost 2 bases, J lost 1 base, and 13 bases lay in between. The germline CDR1 and CDR2 sequences are SGHVS and FQNEAQ. DNA of the CDR3: TGTGCCAGCAGCTTATCTGGGGGGATGGGCACAGATACGCAGTATTTT. It specifies CASSLSGGMGTDTQYF.

V is TRBV6-5 and J is TRBJ2-7; a weak D match, TRBD1 (5 bases). V was trimmed by 0 bases and J by 6 bases, leaving 18 bases between them. Germline assignment: CDR1 MNHEY and CDR2 SVGAGI. This CDR3 contains 16 residues. The CDR3 DNA follows: TGTGCCAGCAGTTACTCGAGAACAGGAGTTATTTTCGAGCAGTACTTC. It encodes CASSYSRTGVIFEQYF.

This clonotype was seen many times. V is TRBV13 and J is TRBJ1-5; D gene uncertain. The CDR3 is 14 residues long. V was clipped by 3 bases and J by 4 bases, with 10 bases between them. CDR1 and CDR2 (germline): PRHDT, FYEKMQ (reference sequence). CDR3 in DNA: TGTGCCAGCAGCTTCGGAGGGTCTAATCAGCCCCAGCATTTT. Its translation: CASSFGGSNQPQHF.

This clonotype was counted a few times. This chain uses TRBV12-3 or TRBV12-4 with TRBJ2-5; the match to TRBD1 covers 8 bases. This CDR3 spans 16 amino acids. Unmatched junction bases numbered 7, after V lost 1 base and J lost 3 bases. CDR3 sequence: CASSLEQGGVKETQYF. DNA for the CDR3: TGTGCCAGCAGTTTAGAACAGGGGGGAGTGAAAGAGACCCAGTACTTC.

Of note for this clonotype: A much larger clone lies one base from this, so it may be a read error. The rearrangement links TRBV4-3 to TRBJ1-2; possible D gene TRBD1, 6 bases. Germline CDR1 LGHNA, CDR2 YSLEER. The CDR3 length is 14 residues. The CDR3, as DNA: TGCGCCAGCGGCCAAGATATATCCCAGGGGAGCTACACCTTC. Its translation is CASGQDISQGSYTF.